A selection of T cell receptor beta chains follows, all from one sample in a study of cytomegalovirus exposure and HLA in healthy donors. Data came from immunoSEQ multiplex PCR; TCRdb stores just in-frame clones and leaves some out. Here the sample spans 90,000 to 110,000 clones, over 9.5% being singletons. Sample: PBMCs. The receptor source for this set is a man between 40 and 49 years old in good health and CMV-seropositive. Both conserved end residues are part of each CDR3. The D gene is left open where the match is weak. A row's size may be missing; if present it is once, few, many or a size class.

clone_size | j_call | v_call | d_call | cdr3_nt | cdr3_aa
few | TRBJ1-3 | TRBV5-6 | NA | TGTGCCAGCAGCTTGGCCAGGGTCTCTGGAAACACCATATATTTT | CASSLARVSGNTIYF
few | TRBJ1-2 | TRBV5-1 | TRBD1 | TGCGCCAGCAGCTTGGATCGGACAGGGGACGGCTACACCTTC | CASSLDRTGDGYTF
NA | TRBJ2-3 | TRBV7-6 | TRBD2 | TGTGCCAGCAGCTTAGCGCGTCCTAGCGGGGCCTCGAATACGCAGTATTTT | CASSLARPSGASNTQYF
few | TRBJ1-2 | TRBV6-1 | NA | TGTGCCAGCAGGCAACCCGGAGGGGAGGGCTACACCTTC | CASRQPGGEGYTF
NA | TRBJ2-5 | TRBV18 | TRBD1 | TGTGCCAGCTCACAACAGACAGGGGCCCAAGAGACCCAGTACTTC | CASSQQTGAQETQYF
NA | TRBJ2-6 | TRBV10-2 | NA | TGCGCCAGCAGTGACGCACCTAGGGGGGCCAACGTCCTGACTTTC | CASSDAPRGANVLTF
NA | TRBJ1-5 | TRBV10-3 | NA | TGTGCCATCAGTGATCCGGGGAGAAGCAATCAGCCCCAGCATTTT | CAISDPGRSNQPQHF
few | TRBJ1-5 | TRBV27 | NA | TGTGCCAGCAGTTTATCCCGACAGACTCTTACCCAGCATTTT | CASSLSRQTLTQHF
few | TRBJ1-5 | TRBV30 | NA | TGTGCCTGGAGTGCTCGGGGGATCGTGGGCAATCAGCCCCAGCATTTT | CAWSARGIVGNQPQHF
few | TRBJ2-1 | TRBV7-2 | TRBD2 | TGTGCCAGCAGCTTTTTTTCTAGCGGAGCCTACAATGAGCAGTTCTTC | CASSFFSSGAYNEQFF
few | TRBJ2-7 | TRBV6-6 | NA | TGTGCCAGCAGTCCCGAATATGGACAAAAGATCGAGAAGTACTTT | CASSPEYGQKIEKYF
NA | TRBJ2-6 | TRBV4-3 | NA | TGCGCCAGCAGCCACTCTGGAGGCGGATATGGGGCCAACGTCCTGACTTTC | CASSHSGGGYGANVLTF
few | TRBJ2-1 | TRBV9 | TRBD2 | TGTGCCAGCAGCGTTCTAGCGGGATTAACCTACAATGAGCAGTTCTTC | CASSVLAGLTYNEQFF
NA | TRBJ2-2 | TRBV5-1 | NA | TGCGCCAGCAGCAAGGGGGAGATTTCGACCGGGGAGCTGTTTTTT | CASSKGEISTGELFF
NA | TRBJ2-7 | TRBV9 | NA | TGTGCCAGCAGCGTAGATCTGGGGCGCGAGCAGTACTTC | CASSVDLGREQYF
NA | TRBJ1-1 | TRBV7-2 | NA | TGTGCCAGCAGCTTAGAACTGAGCACTGAAGCTTTCTTT | CASSLELSTEAFF
NA | TRBJ2-1 | TRBV7-2 | TRBD2 | TGTGCCAGCAGCTCGTTAGCGGGAGTTAACAATGAGCAGTTCTTC | CASSSLAGVNNEQFF
few | TRBJ2-1 | TRBV28 | TRBD2 | TGTGCCAGCAGTTTGGGACTAGCGGGAGGTTCTGAGCAGTTCTTC | CASSLGLAGGSEQFF
few | TRBJ2-2 | TRBV10-3 | NA | TGTGCCATCAGTCCGCGAGCGGGCACCGGGGAGCTGTTTTTT | CAISPRAGTGELFF
few | TRBJ2-2 | TRBV16 | NA | TGTGCCAGCAGTCGAGTTGGGGGGATCACCGGGGAGCTGTTTTTT | CASSRVGGITGELFF
NA | TRBJ1-1 | TRBV27 | NA | TGTGCCAGCAGTTCCCCCGATCCAAGACAGAGAATGAACACTGAAGCTTTCTTT | CASSSPDPRQRMNTEAFF
NA | TRBJ1-1 | TRBV19 | NA | TGTGCCAGTAGTATAAGCGATAGCCGTCCACCTGAAGCTTTCTTT | CASSISDSRPPEAFF
once | TRBJ1-2 | TRBV4-1 | NA | TGCGCCAGCAGCCAAGGGGGCAGGTCCCAGCCTGTAGCAAGCTACACCTTC | CASSQGGRSQPVASYTF
few | TRBJ2-7 | TRBV29-1 | NA | TGCAGCGTTGAAACAACCTACGAGCAGTACTTC | CSVETTYEQYF
NA | TRBJ1-1 | TRBV2 | TRBD1 | TGTGCCAGCAGTGAACAGGGGGAGGACACTGAAGCTTTCTTT | CASSEQGEDTEAFF
NA | TRBJ1-4 | TRBV5-1 | NA | TGCGCCAGCAGCTTATCCCGGGATATTAATGAAAAACTGTTTTTT | CASSLSRDINEKLFF
few | TRBJ1-2 | TRBV29-1 | TRBD1 | TGCAGCGCCTCGACAGGGACTAACTATGGCTACACCTTC | CSASTGTNYGYTF
NA | TRBJ2-1 | TRBV5-1 | TRBD2 | TGCGCCAGCAGCGCTCCGGGGTCTAGCGGGAGAGGTGAGCAGTTCTTC | CASSAPGSSGRGEQFF